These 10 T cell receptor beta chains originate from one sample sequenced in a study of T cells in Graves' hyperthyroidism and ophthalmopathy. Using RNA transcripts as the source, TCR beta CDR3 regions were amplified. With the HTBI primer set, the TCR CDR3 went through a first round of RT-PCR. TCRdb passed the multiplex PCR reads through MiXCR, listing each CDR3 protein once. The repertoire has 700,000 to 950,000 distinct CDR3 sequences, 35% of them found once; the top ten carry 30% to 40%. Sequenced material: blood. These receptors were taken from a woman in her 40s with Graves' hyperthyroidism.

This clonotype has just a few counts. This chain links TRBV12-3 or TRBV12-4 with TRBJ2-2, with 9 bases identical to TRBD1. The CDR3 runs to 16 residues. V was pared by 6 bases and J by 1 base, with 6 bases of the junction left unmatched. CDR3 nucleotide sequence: TGTGCCAGCAGAGGGAGGACAGGGGTGAACACCGGGGAGCTGTTTTTT. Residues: CASRGRTGVNTGELFF.

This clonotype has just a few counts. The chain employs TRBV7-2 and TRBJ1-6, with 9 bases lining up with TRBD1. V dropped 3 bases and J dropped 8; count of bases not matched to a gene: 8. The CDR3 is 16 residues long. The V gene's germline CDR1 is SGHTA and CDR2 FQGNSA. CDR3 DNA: TGTGCCAGCAGCTTGGCTCTGGGACAGGGATATTCACCCCTCCACTTT. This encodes CASSLALGQGYSPLHF.

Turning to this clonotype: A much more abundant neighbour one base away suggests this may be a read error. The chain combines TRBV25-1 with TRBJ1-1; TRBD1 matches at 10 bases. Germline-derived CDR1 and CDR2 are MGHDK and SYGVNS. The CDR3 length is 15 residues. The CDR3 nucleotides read TGTGGCAGCAGTTTAAATGAAGTGGGACAGGGGAACGCTTTCTTT. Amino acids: CGSSLNEVGQGNAFF.

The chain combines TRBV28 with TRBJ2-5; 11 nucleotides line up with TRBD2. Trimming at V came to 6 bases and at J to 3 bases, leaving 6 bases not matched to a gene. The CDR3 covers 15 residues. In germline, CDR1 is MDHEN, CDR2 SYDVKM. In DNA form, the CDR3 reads TGTGCCAGCAGCCACATTAGCGGGAGGGAAGAGACCCAGTACTTC. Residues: CASSHISGREETQYF.

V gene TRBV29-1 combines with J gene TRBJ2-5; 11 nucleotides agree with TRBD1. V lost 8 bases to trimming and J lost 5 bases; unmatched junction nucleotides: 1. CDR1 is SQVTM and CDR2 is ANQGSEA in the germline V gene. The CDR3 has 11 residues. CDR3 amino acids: CSWTGGETQYF. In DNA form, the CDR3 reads TGCAGCTGGACAGGGGGCGAGACCCAGTACTTC.

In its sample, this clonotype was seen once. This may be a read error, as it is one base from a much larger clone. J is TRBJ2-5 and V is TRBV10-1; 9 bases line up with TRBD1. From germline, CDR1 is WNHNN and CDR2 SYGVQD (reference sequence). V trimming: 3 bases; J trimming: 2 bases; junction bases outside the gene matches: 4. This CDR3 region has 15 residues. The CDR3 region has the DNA TGCGCCAGCAGTGATTCGGGACAGGGACAAGAGACCCAGTACTTC. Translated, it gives CASSDSGQGQETQYF.

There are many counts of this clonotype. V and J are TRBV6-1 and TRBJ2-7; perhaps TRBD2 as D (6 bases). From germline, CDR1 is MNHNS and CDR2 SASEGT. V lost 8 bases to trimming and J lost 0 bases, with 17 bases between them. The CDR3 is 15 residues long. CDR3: CASVQGGVGSYEQYF. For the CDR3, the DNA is TGTGCCAGCGTCCAAGGCGGGGTAGGCTCCTACGAGCAGTACTTC.

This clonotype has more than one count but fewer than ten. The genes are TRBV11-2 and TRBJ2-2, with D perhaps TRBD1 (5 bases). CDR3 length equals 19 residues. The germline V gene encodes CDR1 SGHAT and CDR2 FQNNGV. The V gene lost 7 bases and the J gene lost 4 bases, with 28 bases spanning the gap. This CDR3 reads CASTDHLLGPRKGTGELFF. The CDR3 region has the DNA TGTGCCAGCACCGATCACCTCTTGGGGCCTAGGAAGGGCACCGGGGAGCTGTTTTTT.

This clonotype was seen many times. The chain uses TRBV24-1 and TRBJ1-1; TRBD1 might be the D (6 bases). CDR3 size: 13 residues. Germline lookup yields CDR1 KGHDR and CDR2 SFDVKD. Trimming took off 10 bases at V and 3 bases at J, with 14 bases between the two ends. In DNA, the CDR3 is TGTGCCACGAAAGGGGGAGTCGACACTGAAGCTTTCTTT. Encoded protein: CATKGGVDTEAFF.

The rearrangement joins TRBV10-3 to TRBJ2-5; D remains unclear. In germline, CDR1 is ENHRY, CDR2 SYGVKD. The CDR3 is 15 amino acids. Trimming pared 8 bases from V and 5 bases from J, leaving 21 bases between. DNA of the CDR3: TGTGCCATCCTGGGCGCCGCTGGGGAAATGGAGACCCAGTACTTC. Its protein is CAILGAAGEMETQYF.